The 12 T cell receptor beta chains reported below all come from one sample, sequenced in a study of identifying expanded T cells in peripheral blood. The table came from immunoSEQ multiplex PCR; TCRdb's copy has only in-frame clones and leaves some out. The data contain tens of thousands of clones, around 81% of them singletons. The sequencing input was blood. Source of these receptors: a person aged 18-69 years in good health.

The chain carries TRBV5-1 and TRBJ2-3, with a weak D call TRBD2 (5 bases). Per the germline V gene, CDR1 is SGHRS and CDR2 is YFSETQ. Trimming left V 2 bases short and J 2 bases short, with 9 bases between. CDR3 length equals 14 residues. CDR3 amino acids: CASSFGLSTDTQYF. The CDR3 nucleotides are TGCGCCAGCAGCTTCGGACTCTCCACAGATACGCAGTATTTT.

The chain carries TRBV7-2 and TRBJ2-5; D is possibly TRBD1 (7 bases). Germline values: CDR1 SGHTA, CDR2 FQGNSA. This CDR3 is 14 amino acids long. V was clipped by 4 bases and J by 1 base, with 10 bases between them. The CDR3 spells CASSSQGGQETQYF. Here the CDR3 DNA reads TGTGCCAGCAGCTCTCAGGGGGGCCAAGAGACCCAGTACTTC.

The rearrangement joins TRBV4-2 to TRBJ2-1; 9 nucleotides line up with TRBD2. The CDR3 is 17 amino acids. The V segment lost 0 bases and the J segment 2 bases; nucleotides outside the gene matches: 5. Germline loops: CDR1 LGHNA, CDR2 YNFKEQ. The CDR3 spells CASSQEMTSGAYNEQFF. Here the CDR3 DNA reads TGTGCCAGCAGCCAAGAAATGACTAGCGGAGCCTACAATGAGCAGTTCTTC.

This chain uses TRBV18 with TRBJ2-7, with D unresolved. Germline V gives CDR1 KGHSH, CDR2 LQKENI. V lost 0 bases, J lost 4 bases, and 13 bases lay in between. This CDR3 contains 15 residues. The CDR3: CASSPPRIGSYEQYF. CDR3 bases: TGTGCCAGCTCACCACCCAGAATCGGCTCGTACGAGCAGTACTTC.

Points on this clone: This specimen includes other DNA sequences encoding the same CDR3. J is TRBJ2-2 and V is TRBV30; D possibly corresponds to TRBD2 (7 bases). CDR1 and CDR2 from the germline V gene are GTSNPN and SVGIG (reference sequence). With 3 bases removed from V and 7 bases from J, the gap between germline ends came to 18 bases. The CDR3 length is 15 residues. CDR3: CAWRGGASGGGELFF. As DNA, the CDR3 is TGTGCCTGGAGGGGGGGCGCTAGCGGTGGCGGGGAGCTGTTTTTT. The whole variable domain, remainder taken from reference TRBV30 and TRBJ2-2, is SQTIHQWPATLVQPVGSPLSLECTVEGTSNPNLYWYRQAAGRGLQLLFYSVGIGQISSEVPQNLSASRPQDRQFILSSKKLLLSDSGFYLCAWRGGASGGGELFFGEGSRLTVL.

The chain uses TRBV27 and TRBJ1-2; 10 nucleotides line up with TRBD1. The CDR3 runs to 14 residues. Germline CDR1 reads MNHEY; CDR2 reads SMNVEV (reference sequence). V was clipped by 5 bases and J by 5 bases; unmatched bases: 5. The DNA for the CDR3 is TGTGCCAGCAGTGGCACGGGACAGGGGTATGGCTACACCTTC. Translating gives CASSGTGQGYGYTF.

The chain employs TRBV19 and TRBJ1-6; D is undetermined. Looked up from germline, CDR1 is LNHDA and CDR2 is SQIVND (reference sequence). The V gene lost 6 bases and the J gene lost 6 bases, with 9 bases spanning the gap. This CDR3 has 13 amino acids. CDR3: CASRLSVNSPLHF. The DNA of the CDR3 is TGTGCCAGTAGGTTGTCCGTTAATTCACCCCTCCACTTT.

This chain uses TRBV7-2 with TRBJ2-2; 11 positions agree with TRBD1. Per germline, CDR1 SGHTA and CDR2 FQGNSA. The CDR3 is 16 residues long. Unmatched junction bases numbered 5, after V lost 1 base and J lost 7 bases. CDR3 sequence: CASSLGGQGANGELFF. The CDR3 DNA reads TGTGCCAGCAGCTTAGGAGGACAGGGGGCAAACGGGGAGCTGTTTTTT.

This chain connects TRBV27 to TRBJ2-1, with D uncertain. The germline CDR1 and CDR2 sequences are MNHEY and SMNVEV (reference sequence). CDR3 length: 18 residues. V was pared by 4 bases and J by 4 bases, with 23 bases between. CDR3 in amino acids: CASSSRLSGFHRYNEQFF. The CDR3 DNA sequence: TGTGCCAGCAGTTCCCGACTTTCCGGCTTCCACCGATACAATGAGCAGTTCTTC.

The CDR3 is CASSEDEGDTQYF. The CDR3 DNA sequence: TGTGCCAGCAGTGAAGATGAAGGAGATACGCAGTATTTT. The chain is built from TRBV6-1 and TRBJ2-3; D uncertain. The germline V and J ends were trimmed by 1 base and 5 bases, with 7 bases remaining between them. There are 13 residues in the CDR3. CDR1 is MNHNS and CDR2 is SASEGT in the germline V gene.

The rearrangement joins TRBV20-1 to TRBJ2-5; 7 nucleotides line up with TRBD2. V shed 7 bases, J shed 4 bases, and the junction held 3 bases outside the gene matches. CDR3 length equals 11 residues. Germline assignment: CDR1 DFQATT and CDR2 SNEGSKA (reference sequence). The CDR3 here is CSGVAGETQYF. DNA for the CDR3: TGCAGTGGGGTAGCGGGAGAGACCCAGTACTTC.

The rearrangement links TRBV23-1 to TRBJ2-2; possible D gene TRBD1, 6 bases. TRBV23-1 is noted as an ORF with a role that remains uncertain. CDR3 size: 13 residues. V dropped 11 bases and J dropped 3 bases, with 13 bases sitting between them. Here the CDR3 reads CAGSTGDTGELFF. The CDR3, as DNA: TGCGCCGGCTCGACAGGAGACACCGGGGAGCTGTTTTTT.